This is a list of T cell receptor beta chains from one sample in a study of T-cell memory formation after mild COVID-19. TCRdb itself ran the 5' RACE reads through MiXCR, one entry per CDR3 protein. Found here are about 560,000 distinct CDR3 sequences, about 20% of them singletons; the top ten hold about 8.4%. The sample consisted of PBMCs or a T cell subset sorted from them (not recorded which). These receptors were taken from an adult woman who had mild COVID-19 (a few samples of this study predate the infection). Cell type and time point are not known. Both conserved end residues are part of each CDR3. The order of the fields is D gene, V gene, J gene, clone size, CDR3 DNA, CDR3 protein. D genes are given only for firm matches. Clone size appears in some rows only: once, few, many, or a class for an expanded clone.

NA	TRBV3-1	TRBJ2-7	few	TGTGCCAGCAGCCAAGATCCGGGGGGCGGACTATCCTACGAGCAGTACTTC	CASSQDPGGGLSYEQYF
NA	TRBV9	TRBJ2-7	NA	TGTGCCAGCAGCGCGTCCGGGCCAAAGGTGGAGCAGTACTTC	CASSASGPKVEQYF
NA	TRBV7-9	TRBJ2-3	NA	TGTGCCAGCGGCGCGACGTCAGATACGCAGTATTTT	CASGATSDTQYF
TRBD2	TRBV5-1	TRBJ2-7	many	TGCGCCAGCAGCTTGACTAGCGGGAGGACGGGAGAGCAGTACTTC	CASSLTSGRTGEQYF
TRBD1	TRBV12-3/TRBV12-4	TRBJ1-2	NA	TGTGCCAGCAGTGAGGACAGGGAAGGATATGGCTACACCTTC	CASSEDREGYGYTF
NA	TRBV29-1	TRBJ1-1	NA	TGCAGCGTTGAGATTAGGGGGGCGGCAGTTGGAGCTTTCTTT	CSVEIRGAAVGAFF
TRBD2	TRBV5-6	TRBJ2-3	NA	TGTGCCAGCAGCGGGGGACTAGCGGTTAGCACAGATACGCAGTATTTT	CASSGGLAVSTDTQYF
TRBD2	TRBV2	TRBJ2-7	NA	TGTGCCAGCAGTGAAGTTAGCGGGAGAGGCTACGAGCAGTACTTC	CASSEVSGRGYEQYF
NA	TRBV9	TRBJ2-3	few	TGTGCCAGCAGCGCCCACACAGATACGCAGTATTTT	CASSAHTDTQYF
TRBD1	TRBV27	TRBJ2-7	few	TGTGCCAGCCGCAAGGGAGGACAGGGATGGTACGAGCAGTACTTC	CASRKGGQGWYEQYF
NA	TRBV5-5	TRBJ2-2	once	TGTGCCAGCAGCCCACCAGCTGGGGGTTTAGCCGGGGAGCTGTTTTTT	CASSPPAGGLAGELFF
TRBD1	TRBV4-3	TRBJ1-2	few	TGCGCCAGCAGCCAAGATCTTCCCGGACAGGGAAGATATGGCTACACCTTC	CASSQDLPGQGRYGYTF
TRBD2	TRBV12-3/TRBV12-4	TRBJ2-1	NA	TGTGCCAGCGTAGCGGGGGTGAACAATGAGCAGTTCTTC	CASVAGVNNEQFF
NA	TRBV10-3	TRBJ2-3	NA	TGTGCCATCAGTTACCGTTTAGCGAGAATCACAGATACGCAGTATTTT	CAISYRLARITDTQYF
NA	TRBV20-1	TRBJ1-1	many	TGCAGTGCTAGAGATGGGAGGGACACTGAAGCTTTCTTT	CSARDGRDTEAFF
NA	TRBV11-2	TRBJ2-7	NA	TGTGCCAGCACCGCTGCGGGCCTGAGCTCCTACGAGCAGTACTTC	CASTAAGLSSYEQYF
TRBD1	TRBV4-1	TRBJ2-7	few	TGCGCCAGCAGCCAAGGGACAGGGGGCCCCTACGAGCAGTACTTC	CASSQGTGGPYEQYF
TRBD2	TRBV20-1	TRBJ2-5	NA	TGCAGTGCTAGATCTCAGGGACTAGCGGGAGGGTTCATGATACGGGAGACCCAGTACTTC	CSARSQGLAGGFMIRETQYF
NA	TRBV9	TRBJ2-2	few	TGTGCCAGCAGCGGGACTCCGAACACCGGGGAGCTGTTTTTT	CASSGTPNTGELFF
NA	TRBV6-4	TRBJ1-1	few	TGTGCCAGCAGTGATGAAGCGGACACTGAAGCTTTCTTT	CASSDEADTEAFF
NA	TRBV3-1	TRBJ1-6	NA	TGTGCCAGCAGCCAAGCTGTACAGTCGATGATGCCACCCCTCCACTTT	CASSQAVQSMMPPLHF
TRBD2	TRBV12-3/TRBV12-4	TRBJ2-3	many	TGTGCCAGCAGCCCACGCGGGGGTATATCTACAGATACGCAGTATTTT	CASSPRGGISTDTQYF
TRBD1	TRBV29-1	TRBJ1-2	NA	TGCAGCGTCGAACGACAGGGAATGAACTATGGCTACACCTTC	CSVERQGMNYGYTF
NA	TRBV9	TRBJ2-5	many	TGTGCCAGCAGCGTACTGTGGGGGGAGACCCAGTACTTC	CASSVLWGETQYF
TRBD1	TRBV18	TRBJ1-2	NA	TGTGCCAGCTCACCACTGGACAGGGGCTCCTTCTATGGCTACACCTTC	CASSPLDRGSFYGYTF
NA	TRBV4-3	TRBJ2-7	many	TGCGCCAGCAGCCAAGGGTCTACAGGGAGGCACCACGAGCAGTACTTC	CASSQGSTGRHHEQYF
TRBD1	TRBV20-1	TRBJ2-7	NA	TGCAGTGCTAGGTCCCGGGACAGGGGTACCTACGAGCAGTACTTC	CSARSRDRGTYEQYF
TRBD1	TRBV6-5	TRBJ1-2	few	TGTGCCAGCAGGCAAACCGGGACAGGGTTTAATGGCTACACCTTC	CASRQTGTGFNGYTF
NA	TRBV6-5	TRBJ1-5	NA	TGTGCCAGCAGTTACTCGAGGCATAGCAATCAGCCCCAGCATTTT	CASSYSRHSNQPQHF
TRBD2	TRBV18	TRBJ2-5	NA	TGTGCCAGCTCACCATCTCAGCGGGGGGGCTTGGAGACCCAGTACTTC	CASSPSQRGGLETQYF